Listed here are 14 T cell receptor beta chains from one sample, sequenced in a study of response to subunit inactivated influenza vaccine. One entry per CDR3 protein, called by TCRdb with MiXCR from the RT-PCR reads. The sample includes approximately 500,000 distinct CDR3 sequences, around 21% of them seen just once. The sample was also reused in another study, on T cells expressing NK-cell markers. As that report states: A 5'RACE template switching approach incorporating UMIs was used to make TCR beta cDNA.

Sample: CD4+ T cells sorted from PBMCs, taken less than 13 days after vaccination. The source of these receptors is a man aged 50 or older who received an inactivated influenza vaccine.

V usage is TRBV4-2 and J usage is TRBJ1-2; D not certain. V lost 4 bases and J lost 0, with 12 bases in between. Germline-derived CDR1 and CDR2 are LGHNA and YNFKEQ. The CDR3 is made up of 15 amino acids. The CDR3 reads CASSPSLRANYGYTF. CDR3 in DNA: TGTGCCAGCAGCCCAAGCTTACGAGCTAACTATGGCTACACCTTC.

This chain joins TRBV20-1 and TRBJ2-7; 8 bases match TRBD2. The CDR3 runs 14 residues. Germline CDR1 DFQATT, CDR2 SNEGSKA (reference sequence). V lost 3 bases and J lost 6; bases outside the gene matches: 10. Written as DNA, the CDR3 is TGCAGTGCTAGGGCCACGGGACTAGTAGGCGAGCAGTACTTC. This gives the protein CSARATGLVGEQYF.

The J gene is TRBJ2-1, the V gene TRBV11-2; 9 nucleotides line up with TRBD1. The germline gives CDR1 SGHAT, CDR2 FQNNGV. The CDR3 loop spans 16 amino acids. The V gene end was trimmed by 1 base and the J gene end by 3 bases; junction bases not matched to a gene: 4. As DNA, the CDR3 is TGTGCCAGCAGCTTAGTCCGGGGACAGGGCTACAATGAGCAGTTCTTC. Translated, it gives CASSLVRGQGYNEQFF.

J is TRBJ2-2 and V is TRBV7-6, with D perhaps matching TRBD1 or TRBD2 (6 bases each). Per the germline V gene, CDR1 is SGHVS and CDR2 is FNYEAQ. Trimming cost V 5 bases and J 1 base, with 14 bases left between them. This CDR3 has 16 amino acids. CDR3 nucleotides: TGTGCCAGCAGCAGGGGGACGGGGGTGAACACCGGGGAGCTGTTTTTT. Translation: CASSRGTGVNTGELFF.

The chain employs TRBV29-1 and TRBJ2-7; a weak D match, TRBD1 (7 bases). Trimming removed 1 base at V and 4 bases at J, with 14 bases between. Germline CDR1 and CDR2: SQVTM and ANQGSEA. The length of the CDR3 is 14 residues. The CDR3 reads CSVEAAGQSYEQYF. The CDR3 nucleotides are TGCAGCGTTGAAGCGGCGGGACAGTCGTACGAGCAGTACTTC.

This clonotype was detected only a few times. The chain combines TRBV5-1 with TRBJ2-1, with TRBD1 matching 9 bases. Germline assignment: CDR1 SGHRS and CDR2 YFSETQ. The trim removed 3 bases at V and 8 bases at J, leaving 3 bases unmatched. CDR3 length equals 13 residues. In nucleotides, the CDR3 is TGCGCCAGCAGCTATCGACAGGGGGATGAGCAGTTCTTC. The encoded protein is CASSYRQGDEQFF.

Only a few counts were recorded for this clonotype. This chain connects TRBV5-6 to TRBJ2-3, with 13 bases lining up with TRBD2. Germline V gene lookup returns CDR1 SGHDT and CDR2 YYEEEE. J gave up 2 bases and V 0 bases, and 6 bases lay outside the gene matches. CDR3 length: 18 residues. The CDR3 reads CASSLGLAGGRYTDTQYF. CDR3 nucleotides: TGTGCCAGCAGCTTGGGACTAGCGGGAGGTCGCTACACAGATACGCAGTATTTT.

This clonotype appeared many times. This chain joins TRBV6-5 and TRBJ2-1, with 9 bases that match TRBD2. The V gene end was trimmed by 6 bases and the J gene end by 5 bases; junction bases not matched to a gene: 8. This CDR3 is 15 amino acids long. Germline values: CDR1 MNHEY, CDR2 SVGAGI. The CDR3 sequence is CASSHGTSLNNEQFF. CDR3 in DNA: TGTGCCAGCAGCCACGGGACTAGCCTCAACAATGAGCAGTTCTTC.

This chain uses TRBV2 with TRBJ2-7; TRBD1 matches 9 bases. Germline CDR1 is SNHLY and CDR2 is FYNNEI. With V trimmed by 2 bases and J by 13 bases, 6 bases remained unmatched. This CDR3 is built from 12 residues. The CDR3 spells CASSERDRVNYF. The DNA of the CDR3 is TGTGCCAGCAGTGAAAGGGACAGGGTGAATTACTTC.

The rearrangement links TRBV27 to TRBJ2-7; D is perhaps TRBD1 (5 bases). The CDR3 has 15 residues. Trimming stripped 6 bases from V and 0 bases from J, with 15 bases between. Germline V CDR1 and CDR2: MNHEY, SMNVEV (reference sequence). The CDR3 nucleotides read TGTGCCAGCAGCCGGACCTACAGGAGCTCCTACGAGCAGTACTTC. Protein product: CASSRTYRSSYEQYF.

The chain is built from TRBV3-1 and TRBJ2-7, with a possible D match to TRBD1 (6 bases). Germline V lookup: CDR1 LGHDT, CDR2 YNNKEL (reference sequence). The V end lost 5 bases, the J end lost 6 bases, and 8 bases lay between the germline ends. CDR3 length: 11 residues. As DNA, the CDR3 is TGTGCCAGCAGCGGGGGCCTCGAGCAGTACTTC. This sequence encodes CASSGGLEQYF.

The V call is TRBV12-3 or TRBV12-4, the J call TRBJ1-1, with D maybe TRBD1 (5 bases). Trimming removed 5 bases from V and 0 bases from J, with 10 bases in between. The CDR3 is made up of 14 amino acids. This chain's CDR3 is CASSKGALNTEAFF. The CDR3 nucleotides read TGTGCCAGCAGTAAAGGGGCCTTGAACACTGAAGCTTTCTTT.

The chain's CDR3 is CASRPDGADTQYF. The CDR3 DNA sequence: TGTGCCAGCAGGCCTGATGGGGCAGATACGCAGTATTTT. The chain links TRBV12-3 or TRBV12-4 to TRBJ2-3; D remains ambiguous. The V gene lost 6 bases and the J gene lost 4 bases, with 11 bases spanning the gap. The CDR3 totals 13 residues.

In this sample, this clonotype turned up a few times. The V gene is TRBV19, the J gene TRBJ1-1; D gene unclear. Germline CDR1 reads LNHDA; CDR2 reads SQIVND (reference sequence). V was cut by 3 bases and J by 1 base, with 12 bases left in between. This CDR3 contains 15 residues. The CDR3, as DNA: TGTGCCAGTAGTATGCTGGGTTCTCGGAACACTGAAGCTTTCTTT. Residues: CASSMLGSRNTEAFF.